One and the same sample provided the 19 T cell receptor beta chains below, sequenced in a study of graft-versus-host responses after intestinal transplantation. Their antigen targets remain unknown. Sequencing was performed with immunoSEQ multiplex PCR; in TCRdb, only in-frame clones are kept and a portion is missing. The repertoire holds some 110,000 clones, with approximately 92% as singletons. The sample consisted of unstimulated CD4+ T cells sorted from spleen or lymph node cells, taken before transplant. Every receptor here comes from a human donor who was the organ donor for an intestinal transplant.

The chain couples TRBV5-8 to TRBJ2-3; unclear D gene. Germline CDR1 reads SGHTS; CDR2 reads YDEGEE. With 2 bases removed from V and 6 bases from J, the gap between germline ends came to 13 bases. This CDR3 is 14 amino acids long. The CDR3, as DNA: TGTGCCAGCAGCTTATCCCCCCGGGCGGATACGCAGTATTTT. This encodes CASSLSPRADTQYF. Based on the CDR3 plus reference TRBV5-8 and TRBJ2-3, the full variable domain is EAGVTQSPTHLIKTRGQQATLRCSPISGHTSVYWYQQALGLGLQFLLWYDEGEERNRGNFPPRFSGRQFPNYSSELNVNALELEDSALYLCASSLSPRADTQYFGPGTRLTVL.

The rearrangement links TRBV18 to TRBJ1-2, with a possible D match to TRBD1 (6 bases). The V gene lost 1 base and the J gene lost 8 bases, with 17 bases spanning the gap. This CDR3 has 15 amino acids. The germline gives CDR1 KGHSH, CDR2 LQKENI. CDR3 residues: CASSPRRDRTGGYTF. The CDR3 DNA reads TGTGCCAGCTCACCACGACGGGACCGAACAGGGGGCTACACCTTC.

The chain combines TRBV4-1 with TRBJ2-1, with D unresolved. The CDR3 sequence is 13 residues long. Germline-derived CDR1 and CDR2 are MGHRA and YSYEKL. V lost 0 bases, J lost 3 bases, and 3 bases lay in between. DNA for the CDR3: TGCGCCAGCAGCCAAGACTACTACAATGAGCAGTTCTTC. It codes for CASSQDYYNEQFF.

This sequence joins TRBV6-5 and TRBJ1-1; no clear D. Germline V gene data show CDR1 as MNHEY and CDR2 as SVGAGI. The ends were cut back, 2 bases at V and 1 base at J, with 2 bases in the middle. This CDR3 has 12 amino acids. As DNA, the CDR3 is TGTGCCAGCAGTTACCAGAACACTGAAGCTTTCTTT. Translating it yields CASSYQNTEAFF.

This clone was observed a single time. This rearrangement joins TRBV21-1 to TRBJ2-1; TRBD2 is the table's D call and was not checked against the DNA. TRBV21-1 is listed as a pseudogene. The CDR3 runs 16 residues. CDR3 DNA: TGTGCCACCCTCCCCATAGCGGGAGTCTTCTACAATGAGCAGTTCTTC. Its protein is CATLPIAGVFYNEQFF.

The CDR3 DNA reads TGTGCCAGCAGCTTATATAGGACAGGGTCGAACACCGGGGAGCTGTTTTTT. Residues: CASSLYRTGSNTGELFF. V is TRBV7-3 and J is TRBJ2-2; TRBD1 matches 8 bases. CDR1 and CDR2 (germline): SGHTA, FQGTGA. Trimming at V came to 2 bases and at J to 0 bases, leaving 5 bases not matched to a gene. This CDR3 is 17 amino acids long. The full variable domain, in which reference TRBV7-3 and TRBJ2-2 provide the parts outside the CDR3, is GAGVSQTPSNKVTEKGKYVELRCDPISGHTALYWYRQSLGQGPEFLIYFQGTGAADDSGLPNDRFFAVRPEGSVSTLKIQRTERGDSAVYLCASSLYRTGSNTGELFFGEGSRLTVL.

The chain links TRBV6-6 to TRBJ2-2; D might be TRBD2 (5 bases). The V and J ends lost 2 bases and 4 bases respectively, with 14 bases between them. CDR3 length equals 16 residues. The germline V gene encodes CDR1 MNHNY and CDR2 SVGAGI (reference sequence). The CDR3 sequence is CASSYGGPGGTGELFF. The CDR3 DNA reads TGTGCCAGCAGTTACGGAGGCCCAGGTGGCACCGGGGAGCTGTTTTTT.

Regarding this clone: One end of the junction fails to match germline, which may point to a read error. The rearrangement joins TRBV28 to TRBJ2-2; D is undetermined. Looked up from germline, CDR1 is MDHEN and CDR2 is SYDVKM. The CDR3 has 14 amino acids. DNA for the CDR3: TGTGCCAGTAGTTTAAATAGGGTCGCCGGGGAGCTGTTTTTT. Translation: CASSLNRVAGELFF. Variable domain in full (rest from reference TRBV28 and TRBJ2-2): DVKVTQSSRYLVKRTGEKVFLECVQDMDHENMFWYRQDPGLGLRLIYFSYDVKMKEKGDIPEGYSVSREKKERFSLILESASTNQTSMYLCASSLNRVAGELFFGEGSRLTVL.

The chain combines TRBV13 with TRBJ2-7, with 8 bases that match TRBD1. V lost 2 bases and J lost 4; bases outside the gene matches: 1. Germline CDR1 and CDR2: PRHDT and FYEKMQ (reference sequence). This CDR3 spans 13 amino acids. The CDR3: CASSLNRGYEQYF. For the CDR3, the DNA is TGTGCCAGCAGCTTAAACAGGGGGTACGAGCAGTACTTC.

The chain employs TRBV5-4 and TRBJ1-1, with a weak D call TRBD1 (6 bases). The length of the CDR3 is 14 residues. Germline V lookup: CDR1 SGHNT, CDR2 YYREEE (reference sequence). V lost 4 bases and J 8 bases, leaving 18 bases between the germline ends. In DNA, the CDR3 is TGTGCCAGCAGCCCCGGGACACTACTCTCCGAAGCTTTCTTT. Translated: CASSPGTLLSEAFF.

Here the CDR3 DNA reads TGTGCCAGTATTCAGGGTGGACGGGATCAGCCCCAGCATTTT. The encoded protein is CASIQGGRDQPQHF. This rearrangement joins TRBV19 to TRBJ1-5, with TRBD1 as a possible D gene (5 bases). V gave up 7 bases and J gave up 5 bases, with 15 bases separating them. Germline CDR1 reads LNHDA; CDR2 reads SQIVND (reference sequence). The CDR3 is 14 amino acids.

This clone was seen only once. The J gene is TRBJ2-1, the V gene TRBV19, with 13 bases identical to TRBD2. In germline, CDR1 is LNHDA, CDR2 SQIVND (reference sequence). There are 19 residues in the CDR3. The V gene end was trimmed by 5 bases and the J gene end by 9 bases; junction bases not matched to a gene: 19. The CDR3 region is CASSLRGLAGAPRRGEQFF. For the CDR3, the DNA is TGTGCCAGTAGTCTCCGAGGACTAGCGGGAGCCCCCAGGAGAGGTGAGCAGTTCTTC.

For the CDR3, the DNA is TGTGCCAGCAGTTACGTGAGCGGGAGGGCCCGCAATGAGCAGTTCTTC. Encoded protein: CASSYVSGRARNEQFF. V and J are TRBV6-5 and TRBJ2-1; 10 positions match TRBD2. The CDR3 contains 16 residues. Germline CDR1 is MNHEY and CDR2 is SVGAGI. J lost 6 bases, V lost 2 bases, and 7 bases had no gene match.

This clone was observed a handful of times. This chain uses TRBV5-1 with TRBJ2-3, with 9 positions matching TRBD2. From germline, CDR1 is SGHRS and CDR2 YFSETQ. V was pared by 0 bases and J by 6 bases, with 5 bases of the junction left unmatched. The CDR3 loop spans 15 amino acids. As DNA, the CDR3 is TGCGCCAGCAGCTTGGCCCTCGGACTAGCGGATACGCAGTATTTT. Translating it yields CASSLALGLADTQYF.

This clone was seen a handful of times. CDR3 DNA sequence: TGTGCCATAAAGGGACAGTTGAACACTGAAGCTTTCTTT. Translation gives CAIKGQLNTEAFF. The gene calls are TRBV6-6 and TRBJ1-1; 7 nucleotides align to TRBD1. CDR1 MNHNY and CDR2 SVGAGI come from the germline V gene (reference sequence). This CDR3 has 13 amino acids. Germline trimming cut 10 bases from V and 0 bases from J; bases unmatched to any gene: 5.

The J gene is TRBJ2-2, the V gene TRBV5-1; the match to TRBD2 covers 7 bases. The CDR3 consists of 15 residues. The germline CDR1 and CDR2 sequences are SGHRS and YFSETQ. Trimming removed 4 bases from V and 6 bases from J; junction bases left unmatched: 9. CDR3 DNA sequence: TGCGCCAGCAGCCCGGGGGGTTGGCGGGCCGGGGAGCTGTTTTTT. It codes for CASSPGGWRAGELFF.

This chain connects TRBV5-1 to TRBJ1-4, with TRBD1 matching over 11 bases. Losses at the gene ends were 0 bases for V and 2 bases for J; bases not matched to a gene: 0. The CDR3 extends over 16 amino acids. CDR1 and CDR2 (germline): SGHRS, YFSETQ. Written as DNA, the CDR3 is TGCGCCAGCAGCTTGGGGACAGGGGGCACTAATGAAAAACTGTTTTTT. Residues: CASSLGTGGTNEKLFF.

The chain carries TRBV2 and TRBJ1-1; D gene unclear. V lost 2 bases, J lost 0 bases, and 10 bases lay in between. The CDR3 extends over 15 amino acids. CDR1 is SNHLY and CDR2 is FYNNEI in the germline V gene. In DNA, the CDR3 is TGTGCCAGCAGTGAAATAGGGCTCATGAACACTGAAGCTTTCTTT. Its translation: CASSEIGLMNTEAFF.

The rearrangement uses TRBV7-8 and TRBJ2-5; 11 bases align to TRBD2. The CDR3 has 18 amino acids. V lost 4 bases to trimming and J lost 5 bases; unmatched junction nucleotides: 15. Germline V lookup: CDR1 SGHVS, CDR2 FQNEAQ. The CDR3 loop reads CASSSRPGLAEKGETQYF. CDR3 in DNA: TGTGCCAGCAGCTCCCGACCGGGACTAGCGGAAAAGGGGGAGACCCAGTACTTC.